A single sample is the source of the 25 T cell receptor beta chains below, sequenced in a study of cytomegalovirus exposure and HLA in healthy donors. TCRdb's copy holds only in-frame clones and misses some; the assay was immunoSEQ multiplex PCR. The repertoire holds more than 95,000 clones, with approximately 94% as singletons. The sequenced material came from PBMCs. The receptor set was obtained from a woman aged 18-29 years in good health and CMV-seronegative.

This clone was seen once. The chain uses TRBV2 and TRBJ2-4, with D maybe TRBD1 (5 bases). Germline V gene lookup returns CDR1 SNHLY and CDR2 FYNNEI. V was pared by 8 bases and J by 9 bases, with 14 bases between. The CDR3 has 12 amino acids. CDR3 protein: CASGANLAIQYF. CDR3 coding DNA: TGTGCCAGCGGGGCTAACTTAGCCATTCAGTACTTC. The full variable domain, completed using reference TRBV2 and TRBJ2-4, is EPEVTQTPSHQVTQMGQEVILRCVPISNHLYFYWYRQILGQKVEFLVSFYNNEISEKSEIFDDQFSVERPDGSNFTLKIRSTKLEDSAMYFCASGANLAIQYFGAGTRLSVL.

The chain employs TRBV7-6 and TRBJ1-1, with 7 nucleotides matching TRBD1. Germline CDR1 and CDR2: SGHVS and FNYEAQ. The CDR3 totals 15 residues. Trimming cost V 2 bases and J 2 bases; bases outside gene matches: 5. The CDR3 loop reads CASSLSLGGNTEAFF. The CDR3 nucleotides are TGTGCCAGCAGCTTAAGTTTAGGGGGCAACACTGAAGCTTTCTTT.

The gene calls are TRBV7-9 and TRBJ2-3, with 9 positions matching TRBD2. The germline V gene encodes CDR1 SEHNR and CDR2 FQNEAQ (reference sequence). The CDR3 sequence is 19 residues long. Trimming cost V 1 base and J 4 bases; bases outside gene matches: 15. The DNA for the CDR3 is TGTGCCAGCAGCTTAGGGTTGAGGAGCGGGGGGAACTCGGCAGATACGCAGTATTTT. Amino acids: CASSLGLRSGGNSADTQYF.

The chain recombines TRBV4-1 with TRBJ1-1; 10 bases agree with TRBD1. The ends lost 1 base at V and 6 bases at J; junction bases unmatched: 2. From germline, CDR1 is MGHRA and CDR2 YSYEKL. The CDR3 totals 14 residues. Here the CDR3 reads CASSQGGQGPEAFF. For the CDR3, the DNA is TGCGCCAGCAGCCAAGGGGGACAGGGGCCTGAAGCTTTCTTT.

The chain carries TRBV5-1 and TRBJ1-1, with 7 bases lining up with TRBD1. The CDR3 is 14 amino acids. Germline V CDR1 and CDR2: SGHRS, YFSETQ. V was pared by 4 bases and J by 3 bases, with 6 bases of the junction left unmatched. The CDR3 protein is CASSTGVSDTEAFF. In nucleotides, the CDR3 is TGCGCCAGCAGCACAGGGGTGAGTGACACTGAAGCTTTCTTT. The full variable domain, rest sourced from reference TRBV5-1 and TRBJ1-1, is KAGVTQTPRYLIKTRGQQVTLSCSPISGHRSVSWYQQTPGQGLQFLFEYFSETQRNKGNFPGRFSGRQFSNSRSEMNVSTLELGDSALYLCASSTGVSDTEAFFGQGTRLTVV.

The chain links TRBV5-1 to TRBJ1-1, with unresolved D. Trimming took 1 base from V and 0 from J, leaving 7 bases between them. The CDR3 consists of 14 residues. Germline values: CDR1 SGHRS, CDR2 YFSETQ. The CDR3 here is CASSLSQMNTEAFF. The CDR3 coding sequence is TGCGCCAGCAGCTTGAGTCAGATGAACACTGAAGCTTTCTTT.

By proportion, this clone is medium-sized. The chain couples TRBV6-6 to TRBJ1-1; unclear D gene. V gave up 8 bases and J gave up 3 bases, with 4 bases separating them. The CDR3 length is 10 residues. Germline loops: CDR1 MNHNY, CDR2 SVGAGI (reference sequence). The CDR3 DNA sequence: TGTGCCAGCGCGGACACTGAAGCTTTCTTT. Translating it yields CASADTEAFF.

The genes are TRBV19 and TRBJ2-1; a weak D match, TRBD2 (5 bases). Looked up from germline, CDR1 is LNHDA and CDR2 is SQIVND (reference sequence). Trimming cost V 7 bases and J 8 bases, with 24 bases left between them. The CDR3 consists of 16 residues. The CDR3 spells CASIATRTGRWDEQFF. In DNA form, the CDR3 reads TGTGCCAGTATTGCTACCAGGACTGGTCGGTGGGATGAGCAGTTCTTC.

The chain carries TRBV7-3 and TRBJ2-7; 7 bases map to TRBD2. The trim removed 5 bases at V and 1 base at J, leaving 8 bases unmatched. Germline loops: CDR1 SGHTA, CDR2 FQGTGA. The CDR3 is 15 amino acids. The CDR3 sequence: CASSTLAGGSYEQYF. Written as DNA, the CDR3 is TGTGCCAGCAGCACCTTAGCGGGTGGGTCCTACGAGCAGTACTTC.

J is TRBJ1-5 and V is TRBV12-5; 9 nucleotides line up with TRBD1. The CDR3 loop spans 18 amino acids. Unmatched junction bases numbered 14, after V lost 7 bases and J lost 1 base. Germline CDR1 and CDR2: LGHNT and FRNRAP. The CDR3 spells CASAWDRESIGSNQPQHF. For the CDR3, the DNA is TGTGCTAGTGCTTGGGACAGGGAGTCGATCGGCAGCAATCAGCCCCAGCATTTT. Variable domain in full (rest from reference TRBV12-5 and TRBJ1-5): DARVTQTPRHKVTEMGQEVTMRCQPILGHNTVFWYRQTMMQGLELLAYFRNRAPLDDSGMPKDRFSAEMPDATLATLKIQPSEPRDSAVYFCASAWDRESIGSNQPQHFGDGTRLSIL.

This chain links TRBV5-6 with TRBJ1-5; no reliable D call. The length of the CDR3 is 14 residues. The germline V gene encodes CDR1 SGHDT and CDR2 YYEEEE. V was trimmed by 1 base and J by 4 bases, leaving 9 bases between them. Written as DNA, the CDR3 is TGTGCCAGCAGCTTGCTTGGGAGTAATCAGCCCCAGCATTTT. Translated: CASSLLGSNQPQHF.

V and J are TRBV5-1 and TRBJ2-1; D not certain. The ends were cut back, 1 base at V and 4 bases at J, with 9 bases in the middle. This CDR3 is 14 amino acids long. Germline lookup yields CDR1 SGHRS and CDR2 YFSETQ. CDR3 residues: CASSLPETYNEQFF. The CDR3 region has the DNA TGCGCCAGCAGCTTGCCAGAGACTTACAATGAGCAGTTCTTC.

This clone was detected only once. V and J are TRBV29-1 and TRBJ2-5; TRBD1 is a possible D gene (6 bases). The CDR3 sequence is 17 residues long. CDR1 and CDR2 from the germline V gene are SQVTM and ANQGSEA. V was shortened by 4 bases and J by 1 base, with 22 bases between the two germline ends. CDR3 in DNA: TGCAGCGTTGTAGGACCGGGACAACACCGCCCCCAAGAGACCCAGTACTTC. It codes for CSVVGPGQHRPQETQYF.

The chain is built from TRBV11-1 and TRBJ2-1; 9 bases fit TRBD1. CDR3 length: 15 amino acids. V lost 4 bases and J lost 3; bases outside the gene matches: 4. Germline CDR1 is SGHAT and CDR2 is FQDESV (reference sequence). CDR3 sequence reads: CASSSGTGHYNEQFF. The DNA of the CDR3 is TGTGCCAGCAGCTCCGGGACAGGGCACTACAATGAGCAGTTCTTC.

This clone was counted once. J is TRBJ2-6 and V is TRBV19; a weak D match, TRBD1 (5 bases). Germline-derived CDR1 and CDR2 are LNHDA and SQIVND (reference sequence). This CDR3 is built from 12 residues. CDR3 coding DNA: TGTGCGTCGACAGTTGGGGCCAACGTCCTGACTTTC. Its protein product is CASTVGANVLTF.

The chain has TRBV28 and TRBJ1-5; D uncertain. CDR1 and CDR2 (germline): MDHEN, SYDVKM. This CDR3 has 12 amino acids. V was cut by 6 bases and J by 7 bases, with 10 bases left in between. The CDR3 DNA reads TGTGCCAGCAGCCCGAGTCGGCAGCCCCAGCATTTT. This codes for CASSPSRQPQHF.

The V and J genes are TRBV28 and TRBJ2-3; TRBD2 aligns across 12 bases. Germline CDR1 and CDR2: MDHEN and SYDVKM. The J segment lost 5 bases and the V segment lost 11 bases, leaving 23 bases of the junction unmatched. The CDR3 length is 19 residues. The CDR3 spells CASFTPGLAGIKGGDTQYF. The DNA of the CDR3 is TGTGCCTCCTTCACACCGGGACTAGCGGGTATTAAGGGTGGAGATACGCAGTATTTT.

The rearrangement joins TRBV2 to TRBJ2-2, with 7 bases aligning to TRBD2. The V and J ends lost 4 bases and 4 bases, in that order; junction bases with no gene match: 6. CDR3 length: 15 residues. Looked up from germline, CDR1 is SNHLY and CDR2 is FYNNEI. CDR3 residues: CASSVLGRGTGELFF. CDR3 in DNA: TGTGCCAGCAGTGTTCTAGGGAGGGGCACCGGGGAGCTGTTTTTT.

V is TRBV4-1 and J is TRBJ1-2; 8 nucleotides agree with TRBD1. Germline-derived CDR1 and CDR2 are MGHRA and YSYEKL. The CDR3 covers 19 residues. V dropped 6 bases and J dropped 0; count of bases not matched to a gene: 18. The CDR3 nucleotides read TGCGCCAGCAGGGACCCGGTACGACAGGGGATATGGGCTAACTATGGCTACACCTTC. Its protein product is CASRDPVRQGIWANYGYTF.

This chain connects TRBV30 to TRBJ2-7, with 10 nucleotides matching TRBD2. Germline V gene data show CDR1 as GTSNPN and CDR2 as SVGIG (reference sequence). V dropped 2 bases and J dropped 4; count of bases not matched to a gene: 8. The CDR3 is 15 amino acids. CDR3 sequence reads: CAWSRGTSALYEQYF. For the CDR3, the DNA is TGTGCCTGGAGTCGGGGGACTAGCGCGTTATACGAGCAGTACTTC. The whole variable domain, remainder taken from reference TRBV30 and TRBJ2-7, is SQTIHQWPATLVQPVGSPLSLECTVEGTSNPNLYWYRQAAGRGLQLLFYSVGIGQISSEVPQNLSASRPQDRQFILSSKKLLLSDSGFYLCAWSRGTSALYEQYFGPGTRLTVT.

The chain carries TRBV7-8 and TRBJ2-7; D perhaps matches TRBD2 (5 bases). Trimming took 2 bases from V and 6 from J, leaving 14 bases between them. Germline CDR1 and CDR2: SGHVS and FQNEAQ. The CDR3 is made up of 14 amino acids. CDR3: CASSLQRVQSEQYF. CDR3 DNA: TGTGCCAGCAGCTTACAGAGGGTCCAGAGCGAGCAGTACTTC.

This sequence joins TRBV19 and TRBJ2-1; D possibly corresponds to TRBD1 (5 bases). Germline V gene sequence: CDR1 LNHDA, CDR2 SQIVND (reference sequence). Trimming cost V 3 bases and J 4 bases, with 10 bases left between them. The CDR3 sequence is 14 residues long. CDR3: CASSIDSNYNEQFF. In DNA, the CDR3 is TGTGCCAGTAGTATCGACAGCAATTACAATGAGCAGTTCTTC.

The CDR3 DNA sequence: TGTGCCAGCAGGGGAGGGGGACAGGATAATGAAAAACTGTTTTTT. Its protein product is CASRGGGQDNEKLFF. The gene calls are TRBV5-5 and TRBJ1-4, with 8 bases identical to TRBD1. The ends lost 5 bases at V and 4 bases at J; junction bases unmatched: 7. This CDR3 contains 15 residues. Germline loops: CDR1 SGHKS, CDR2 YYEKEE (reference sequence).

This clone was seen just once. The rearrangement uses TRBV5-6 and TRBJ2-1; a weak D match, TRBD1 (6 bases). Germline V CDR1 and CDR2: SGHDT, YYEEEE. V dropped 4 bases and J dropped 10 bases, with 9 bases sitting between them. CDR3 length: 11 residues. For the CDR3, the DNA is TGTGCCAGCAGCCTGGGACAAGAGCAGTTCTTC. Residues: CASSLGQEQFF.

The chain couples TRBV28 to TRBJ1-4, with 10 positions matching TRBD1. The germline CDR1 and CDR2 sequences are MDHEN and SYDVKM. The length of the CDR3 is 15 residues. Trimming removed 8 bases from V and 7 bases from J; junction bases left unmatched: 10. The CDR3 nucleotides read TGTGCCAGCTCCACGGGGGGACAGGGGTTTGAAAAACTGTTTTTT. Translating it yields CASSTGGQGFEKLFF.